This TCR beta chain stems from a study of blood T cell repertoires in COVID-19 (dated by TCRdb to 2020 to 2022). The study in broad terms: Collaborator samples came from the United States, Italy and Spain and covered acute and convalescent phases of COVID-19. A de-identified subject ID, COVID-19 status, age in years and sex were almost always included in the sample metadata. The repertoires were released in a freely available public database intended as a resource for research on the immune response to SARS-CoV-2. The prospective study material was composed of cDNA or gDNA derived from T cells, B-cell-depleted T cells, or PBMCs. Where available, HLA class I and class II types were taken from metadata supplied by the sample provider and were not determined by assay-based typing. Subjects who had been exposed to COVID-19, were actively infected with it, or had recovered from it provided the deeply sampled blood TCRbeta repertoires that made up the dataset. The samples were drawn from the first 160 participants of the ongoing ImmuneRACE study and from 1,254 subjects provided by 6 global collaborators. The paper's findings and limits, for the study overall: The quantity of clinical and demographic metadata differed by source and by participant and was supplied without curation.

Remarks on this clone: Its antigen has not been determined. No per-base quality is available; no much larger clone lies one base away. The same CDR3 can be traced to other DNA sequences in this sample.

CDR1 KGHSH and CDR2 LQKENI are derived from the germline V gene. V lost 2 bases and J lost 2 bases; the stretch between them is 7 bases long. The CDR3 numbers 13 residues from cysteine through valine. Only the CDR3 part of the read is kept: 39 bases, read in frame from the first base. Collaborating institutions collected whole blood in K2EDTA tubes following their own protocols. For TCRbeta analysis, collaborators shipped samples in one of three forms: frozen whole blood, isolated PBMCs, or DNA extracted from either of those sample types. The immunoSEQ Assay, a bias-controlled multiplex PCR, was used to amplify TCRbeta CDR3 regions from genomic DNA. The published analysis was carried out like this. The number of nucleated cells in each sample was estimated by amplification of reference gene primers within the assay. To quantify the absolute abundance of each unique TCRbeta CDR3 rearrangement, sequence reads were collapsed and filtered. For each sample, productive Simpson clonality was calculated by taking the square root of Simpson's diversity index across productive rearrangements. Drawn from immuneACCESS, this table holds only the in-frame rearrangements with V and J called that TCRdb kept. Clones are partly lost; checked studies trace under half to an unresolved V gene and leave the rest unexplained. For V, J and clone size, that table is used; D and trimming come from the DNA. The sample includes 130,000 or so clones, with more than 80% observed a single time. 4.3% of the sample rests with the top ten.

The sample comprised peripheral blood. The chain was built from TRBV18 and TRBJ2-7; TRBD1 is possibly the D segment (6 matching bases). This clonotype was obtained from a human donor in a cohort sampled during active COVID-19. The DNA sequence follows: TGTGCCAGCTCACCAACAGGGACCTACGAGCAGTACGTC. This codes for CASSPTGTYEQYV.